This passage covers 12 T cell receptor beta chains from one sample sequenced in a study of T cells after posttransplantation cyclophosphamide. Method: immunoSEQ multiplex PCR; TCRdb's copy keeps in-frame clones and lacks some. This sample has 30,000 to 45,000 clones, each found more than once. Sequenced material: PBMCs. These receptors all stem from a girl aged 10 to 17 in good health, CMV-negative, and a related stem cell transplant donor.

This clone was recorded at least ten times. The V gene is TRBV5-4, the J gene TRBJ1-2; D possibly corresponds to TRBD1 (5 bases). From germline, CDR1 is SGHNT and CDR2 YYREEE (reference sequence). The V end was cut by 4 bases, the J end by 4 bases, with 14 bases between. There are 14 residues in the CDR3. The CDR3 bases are TGTGCCAGCAGCGCGGGAGGGGTTTTCTATGGCTACACCTTC. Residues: CASSAGGVFYGYTF.

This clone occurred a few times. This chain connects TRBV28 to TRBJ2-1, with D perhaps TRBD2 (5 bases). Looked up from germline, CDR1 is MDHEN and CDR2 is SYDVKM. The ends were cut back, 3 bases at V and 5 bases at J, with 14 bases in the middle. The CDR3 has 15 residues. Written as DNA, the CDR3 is TGTGCCAGCAGTTTGTACGGGGAACTGAACAATGAGCAGTTCTTC. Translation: CASSLYGELNNEQFF.

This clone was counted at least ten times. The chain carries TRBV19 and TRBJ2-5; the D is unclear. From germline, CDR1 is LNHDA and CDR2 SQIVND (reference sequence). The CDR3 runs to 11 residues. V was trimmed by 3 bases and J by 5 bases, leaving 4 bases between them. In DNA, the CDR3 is TGTGCCAGTAGTATTCGGGAGACCCAGTACTTC. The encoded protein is CASSIRETQYF. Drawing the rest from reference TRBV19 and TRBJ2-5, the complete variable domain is DGGITQSPKYLFRKEGQNVTLSCEQNLNHDAMYWYRQDPGQGLRLIYYSQIVNDFQKGDIAEGYSVSREKKESFPLTVTSAQKNPTAFYLCASSIRETQYFGPGTRLLVL.

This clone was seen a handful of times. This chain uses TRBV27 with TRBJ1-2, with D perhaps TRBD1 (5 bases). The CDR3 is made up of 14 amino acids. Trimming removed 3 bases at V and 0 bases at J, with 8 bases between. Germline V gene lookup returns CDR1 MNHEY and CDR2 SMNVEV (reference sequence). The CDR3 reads CASSFGAANYGYTF. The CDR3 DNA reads TGTGCCAGCAGTTTTGGGGCAGCTAACTATGGCTACACCTTC.

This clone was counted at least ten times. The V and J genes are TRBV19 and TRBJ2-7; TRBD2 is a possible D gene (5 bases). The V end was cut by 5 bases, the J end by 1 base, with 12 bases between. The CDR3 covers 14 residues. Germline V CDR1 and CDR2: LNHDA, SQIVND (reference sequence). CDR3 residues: CASSERHSSYEQYF. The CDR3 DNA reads TGTGCCAGTAGTGAGCGGCATTCGTCCTACGAGCAGTACTTC.

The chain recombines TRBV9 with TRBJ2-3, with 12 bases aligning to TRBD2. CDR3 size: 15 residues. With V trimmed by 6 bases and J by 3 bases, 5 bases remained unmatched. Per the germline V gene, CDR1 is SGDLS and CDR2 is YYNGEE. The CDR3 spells CASTTSGGRTDTQYF. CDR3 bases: TGTGCCAGCACGACTAGCGGGGGTAGGACAGATACGCAGTATTTT.

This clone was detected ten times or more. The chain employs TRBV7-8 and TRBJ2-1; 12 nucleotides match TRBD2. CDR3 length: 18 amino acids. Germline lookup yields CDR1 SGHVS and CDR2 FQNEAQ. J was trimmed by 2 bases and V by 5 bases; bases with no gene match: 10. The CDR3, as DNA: TGTGCCAGCAGCCTGGCGACTAGCGGGAGAACCACCTACAATGAGCAGTTCTTC. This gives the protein CASSLATSGRTTYNEQFF.

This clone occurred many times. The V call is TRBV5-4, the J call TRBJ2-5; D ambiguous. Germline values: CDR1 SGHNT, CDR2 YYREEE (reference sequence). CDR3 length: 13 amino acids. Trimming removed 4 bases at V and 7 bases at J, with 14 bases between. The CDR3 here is CASSREYAVTQYF. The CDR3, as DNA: TGTGCCAGCAGCCGCGAGTATGCGGTGACCCAGTACTTC.

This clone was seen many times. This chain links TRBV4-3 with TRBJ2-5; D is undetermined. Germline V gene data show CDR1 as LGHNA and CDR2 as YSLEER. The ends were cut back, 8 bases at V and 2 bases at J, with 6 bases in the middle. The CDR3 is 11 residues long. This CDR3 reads CASHYQETQYF. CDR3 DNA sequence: TGCGCCAGCCACTATCAAGAGACCCAGTACTTC.

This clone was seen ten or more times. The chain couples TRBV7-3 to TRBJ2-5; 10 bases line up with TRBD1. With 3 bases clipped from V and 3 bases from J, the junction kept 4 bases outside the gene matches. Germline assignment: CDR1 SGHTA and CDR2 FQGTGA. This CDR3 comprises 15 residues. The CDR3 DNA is TGTGCCAGCAGCTTGCAGGGGACAGGGGAAGAGACCCAGTACTTC. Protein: CASSLQGTGEETQYF. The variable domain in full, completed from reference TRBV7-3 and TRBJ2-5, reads GAGVSQTPSNKVTEKGKYVELRCDPISGHTALYWYRQSLGQGPEFLIYFQGTGAADDSGLPNDRFFAVRPEGSVSTLKIQRTERGDSAVYLCASSLQGTGEETQYFGPGTRLLVL.

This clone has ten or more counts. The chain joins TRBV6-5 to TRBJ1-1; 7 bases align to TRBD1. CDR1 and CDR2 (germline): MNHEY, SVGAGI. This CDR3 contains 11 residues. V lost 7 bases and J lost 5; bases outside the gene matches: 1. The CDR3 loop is CASNRGTEAFF. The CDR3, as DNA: TGTGCCAGCAACAGGGGAACTGAAGCTTTCTTT.

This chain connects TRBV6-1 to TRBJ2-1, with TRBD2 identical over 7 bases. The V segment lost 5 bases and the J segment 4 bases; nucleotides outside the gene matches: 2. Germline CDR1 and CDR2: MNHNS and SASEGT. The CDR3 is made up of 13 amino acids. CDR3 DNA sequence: TGTGCCAGCAGTAGGGACTATTACAATGAGCAGTTCTTC. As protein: CASSRDYYNEQFF.